This is a list of T cell receptor beta chains from one sample in a study of cytomegalovirus exposure and HLA in healthy donors. Assay used: immunoSEQ multiplex PCR; TCRdb lists only in-frame clones, some missing. The table shows 250,000 or so clones, with more than 85% occurring only once. Sequenced input: PBMCs. Receptors originate from a man between 18 and 29 years old in good health and CMV-seropositive. Both conserved end residues are part of each CDR3. Fields, in order: clone size, D gene, J gene, V gene, CDR3 protein, CDR3 DNA. D genes are given only for firm matches. Not all rows give a size; the values are once, few, many and, for expanded clones, a class.

clone size: -
D gene: -
J gene: TRBJ2-7
V gene: TRBV11-2
CDR3 protein: CASSLNARVGEQYF
CDR3 DNA: TGTGCCAGCAGCCTCAATGCAAGGGTTGGCGAGCAGTACTTC

clone size: -
D gene: -
J gene: TRBJ2-7
V gene: TRBV6-1
CDR3 protein: CATSITAAYEQYF
CDR3 DNA: TGTGCCACCTCTATAACGGCGGCCTACGAGCAGTACTTC

clone size: -
D gene: TRBD1
J gene: TRBJ1-2
V gene: TRBV29-1
CDR3 protein: CSVTGGMGYGYTF
CDR3 DNA: TGCAGCGTAACAGGGGGAATGGGTTATGGCTACACCTTC

clone size: -
D gene: TRBD1
J gene: TRBJ2-5
V gene: TRBV25-1
CDR3 protein: CASSEYGTGAIQETQYF
CDR3 DNA: TGTGCCAGCAGTGAATATGGGACAGGGGCAATCCAAGAGACCCAGTACTTC

clone size: -
D gene: TRBD1
J gene: TRBJ1-2
V gene: TRBV30
CDR3 protein: CAWSVGGSYGYTF
CDR3 DNA: TGTGCCTGGAGTGTAGGGGGCTCCTATGGCTACACCTTC

clone size: few
D gene: -
J gene: TRBJ1-5
V gene: TRBV18
CDR3 protein: CASSPPSSNQPQHF
CDR3 DNA: TGTGCCAGCTCACCACCGTCAAGCAATCAGCCCCAGCATTTT

clone size: -
D gene: -
J gene: TRBJ1-1
V gene: TRBV2
CDR3 protein: CASSSYDSTEAFF
CDR3 DNA: TGTGCCAGCAGTTCTTATGACAGCACTGAAGCTTTCTTT

clone size: -
D gene: TRBD1
J gene: TRBJ2-3
V gene: TRBV28
CDR3 protein: CASSLRGQGAFTDTQYF
CDR3 DNA: TGTGCCAGCAGTTTACGTGGACAGGGGGCATTCACAGATACGCAGTATTTT

clone size: -
D gene: TRBD2
J gene: TRBJ2-1
V gene: TRBV5-1
CDR3 protein: CASSYEGLAGNEQFF
CDR3 DNA: TGCGCCAGCAGCTACGAAGGTCTAGCGGGCAATGAGCAGTTCTTC

clone size: few
D gene: -
J gene: TRBJ1-4
V gene: TRBV5-1
CDR3 protein: CASSGGRGANEKLFF
CDR3 DNA: TGCGCCAGCAGCGGGGGCAGAGGGGCTAATGAAAAACTGTTTTTT

clone size: -
D gene: -
J gene: TRBJ1-2
V gene: TRBV7-9
CDR3 protein: CASSPAGNYGYTF
CDR3 DNA: TGTGCCAGCAGCCCCGCGGGGAACTATGGCTACACCTTC

clone size: few
D gene: -
J gene: TRBJ1-1
V gene: TRBV28
CDR3 protein: CASSFPLQGGTEAFF
CDR3 DNA: TGTGCCAGCAGTTTCCCTTTACAGGGTGGCACTGAAGCTTTCTTT

clone size: -
D gene: -
J gene: TRBJ1-2
V gene: TRBV2
CDR3 protein: CASSELGNYGYTF
CDR3 DNA: TGTGCCAGCAGTGAACTGGGTAACTATGGCTACACCTTC

clone size: once
D gene: -
J gene: TRBJ2-7
V gene: TRBV7-2
CDR3 protein: CASSQDWSYEQYF
CDR3 DNA: TGTGCCAGCAGCCAAGACTGGAGCTACGAGCAGTACTTC

clone size: -
D gene: -
J gene: TRBJ2-1
V gene: TRBV28
CDR3 protein: CASSLGREQFF
CDR3 DNA: TGTGCCAGCAGTTTAGGGCGGGAGCAGTTCTTC

clone size: -
D gene: TRBD1
J gene: TRBJ1-2
V gene: TRBV28
CDR3 protein: CASSPPGQGYYGYTF
CDR3 DNA: TGTGCCAGCAGTCCCCCGGGACAGGGGTACTATGGCTACACCTTC

clone size: -
D gene: -
J gene: TRBJ2-5
V gene: TRBV7-9
CDR3 protein: CASSGRWGETQYF
CDR3 DNA: TGTGCCAGCAGCGGGAGGTGGGGGGAGACCCAGTACTTC

clone size: -
D gene: TRBD2
J gene: TRBJ2-1
V gene: TRBV10-2
CDR3 protein: CASWGGMWFF
CDR3 DNA: TGCGCCAGCTGGGGAGGGATGTGGTTCTTC

clone size: -
D gene: -
J gene: TRBJ1-2
V gene: TRBV4-1
CDR3 protein: CASSQVAERYGYTF
CDR3 DNA: TGCGCCAGCAGCCAAGTGGCAGAAAGATATGGCTACACCTTC

clone size: once
D gene: TRBD1
J gene: TRBJ2-5
V gene: TRBV2
CDR3 protein: CASSLGTEEETQYF
CDR3 DNA: TGTGCCAGCAGCCTCGGGACAGAGGAAGAGACCCAGTACTTC

clone size: -
D gene: -
J gene: TRBJ2-2
V gene: TRBV4-3
CDR3 protein: CASSQVLGREYRNTGELFF
CDR3 DNA: TGCGCCAGCAGCCAAGTATTAGGCAGGGAGTATAGAAACACCGGGGAGCTGTTTTTT

clone size: -
D gene: TRBD1
J gene: TRBJ1-5
V gene: TRBV7-2
CDR3 protein: CASSQRRTGPLANQPQHF
CDR3 DNA: TGTGCCAGCAGCCAACGAAGGACAGGGCCCTTGGCAAATCAGCCCCAGCATTTT

clone size: -
D gene: -
J gene: TRBJ1-5
V gene: TRBV7-2
CDR3 protein: CASSSHWGNQPQHF
CDR3 DNA: TGTGCCAGCAGCTCCCACTGGGGGAATCAGCCCCAGCATTTT

clone size: -
D gene: TRBD1
J gene: TRBJ1-2
V gene: TRBV27
CDR3 protein: CASRRTQGARDYGYTF
CDR3 DNA: TGTGCCAGCAGGCGAACACAGGGGGCTAGGGACTATGGCTACACCTTC

clone size: once
D gene: -
J gene: TRBJ2-5
V gene: TRBV30
CDR3 protein: CAWSLGWGQETQYF
CDR3 DNA: TGTGCCTGGAGTTTAGGATGGGGGCAAGAGACCCAGTACTTC

clone size: -
D gene: -
J gene: TRBJ2-5
V gene: TRBV2
CDR3 protein: CASKQWETQYF
CDR3 DNA: TGTGCCAGCAAACAGTGGGAGACCCAGTACTTC

clone size: -
D gene: -
J gene: TRBJ2-7
V gene: TRBV7-8
CDR3 protein: CASSLSQGYEQYF
CDR3 DNA: TGTGCCAGCAGCTTAAGCCAGGGGTACGAGCAGTACTTC

clone size: -
D gene: -
J gene: TRBJ2-1
V gene: TRBV5-1
CDR3 protein: CASSETGLTNEQFF
CDR3 DNA: TGCGCCAGCAGCGAGACGGGACTCACCAATGAGCAGTTCTTC

clone size: few
D gene: TRBD2
J gene: TRBJ2-1
V gene: TRBV6-4
CDR3 protein: CASSDGTSNEQFF
CDR3 DNA: TGTGCCAGCAGTGACGGGACTAGCAATGAGCAGTTCTTC

clone size: once
D gene: -
J gene: TRBJ1-2
V gene: TRBV27
CDR3 protein: CASSSRGGTYGYTF
CDR3 DNA: TGTGCCAGCAGTTCTAGGGGGGGGACCTATGGCTACACCTTC

clone size: -
D gene: TRBD1
J gene: TRBJ1-5
V gene: TRBV19
CDR3 protein: CASKDRDVNQPQHF
CDR3 DNA: TGTGCCAGTAAGGACAGGGATGTCAATCAGCCCCAGCATTTT

clone size: -
D gene: -
J gene: TRBJ2-3
V gene: TRBV9
CDR3 protein: CASSVVGTDTQYF
CDR3 DNA: TGTGCCAGCAGCGTAGTGGGGACAGATACGCAGTATTTT

clone size: -
D gene: -
J gene: TRBJ2-7
V gene: TRBV18
CDR3 protein: CASSPGLTTAYEQYF
CDR3 DNA: TGTGCCAGCTCACCGGGACTCACGACAGCCTACGAGCAGTACTTC

clone size: once
D gene: TRBD2
J gene: TRBJ2-7
V gene: TRBV5-1
CDR3 protein: CASRPPLAGGQGEQYF
CDR3 DNA: TGCGCCAGCAGACCACCCCTAGCGGGAGGTCAAGGCGAGCAGTACTTC

clone size: -
D gene: -
J gene: TRBJ1-5
V gene: TRBV27
CDR3 protein: CASSLSRTAGSNQPQHF
CDR3 DNA: TGTGCCAGCAGTTTATCAAGGACAGCGGGTAGCAATCAGCCCCAGCATTTT

clone size: -
D gene: TRBD1
J gene: TRBJ1-2
V gene: TRBV6-5
CDR3 protein: CASSDLRDRYGYTF
CDR3 DNA: TGTGCCAGCAGCGACCTCCGGGACAGATATGGCTACACCTTC

clone size: -
D gene: TRBD1
J gene: TRBJ2-7
V gene: TRBV11-2
CDR3 protein: CASSLVMGQIYEQYF
CDR3 DNA: TGTGCCAGCAGCTTAGTCATGGGACAGATCTACGAGCAGTACTTC

clone size: -
D gene: TRBD1
J gene: TRBJ1-2
V gene: TRBV7-9
CDR3 protein: CASSLGQGAWMDGYTF
CDR3 DNA: TGTGCCAGCAGCTTAGGACAGGGGGCATGGATGGATGGCTACACCTTC

clone size: -
D gene: -
J gene: TRBJ2-3
V gene: TRBV5-4
CDR3 protein: CASSLGSSTRDTQYF
CDR3 DNA: TGTGCCAGCAGCTTGGGCAGCTCTACACGGGATACGCAGTATTTT

clone size: -
D gene: -
J gene: TRBJ2-1
V gene: TRBV27
CDR3 protein: CASSSDEFQGEQFF
CDR3 DNA: TGTGCCAGCAGTTCCGACGAGTTTCAGGGTGAGCAGTTCTTC

clone size: -
D gene: -
J gene: TRBJ2-1
V gene: TRBV4-2
CDR3 protein: CASSPRTGAYNEQFF
CDR3 DNA: TGTGCCAGCAGCCCTCGGACGGGGGCCTACAATGAGCAGTTCTTC

clone size: -
D gene: -
J gene: TRBJ2-6
V gene: TRBV6-1
CDR3 protein: CASSEEASGANVLTF
CDR3 DNA: TGTGCCAGCAGTGAAGAGGCATCTGGGGCCAACGTCCTGACTTTC

clone size: -
D gene: -
J gene: TRBJ2-1
V gene: TRBV11-3
CDR3 protein: CASSLGYGLNYNEQFF
CDR3 DNA: TGTGCCAGCAGCTTAGGTTACGGGTTGAACTACAATGAGCAGTTCTTC

clone size: once
D gene: -
J gene: TRBJ2-7
V gene: TRBV5-1
CDR3 protein: CASSLGLGYEQYF
CDR3 DNA: TGCGCCAGCAGCTTGGGGTTGGGCTACGAGCAGTACTTC

clone size: -
D gene: TRBD1
J gene: TRBJ2-7
V gene: TRBV7-9
CDR3 protein: CASRDRDAYEQYF
CDR3 DNA: TGTGCCAGCAGGGACAGGGACGCCTACGAGCAGTACTTC

clone size: -
D gene: -
J gene: TRBJ2-7
V gene: TRBV5-4
CDR3 protein: CASSHDTIYEQYF
CDR3 DNA: TGTGCCAGCAGCCACGACACCATCTACGAGCAGTACTTC

clone size: -
D gene: -
J gene: TRBJ2-3
V gene: TRBV30
CDR3 protein: CAWSVYTERRGDTQYF
CDR3 DNA: TGTGCCTGGAGTGTATATACCGAGCGGAGGGGGGATACGCAGTATTTT

clone size: -
D gene: -
J gene: TRBJ1-2
V gene: TRBV21-1
CDR3 protein: CACPTGQKYGYTF
CDR3 DNA: TGTGCCTGTCCCACAGGGCAGAAATATGGCTACACCTTC

clone size: -
D gene: -
J gene: TRBJ2-7
V gene: TRBV4-1
CDR3 protein: CASSQVAVRGVYEQYF
CDR3 DNA: TGCGCCAGCAGCCAAGTGGCCGTACGAGGGGTCTACGAGCAGTACTTC

clone size: -
D gene: TRBD1
J gene: TRBJ1-5
V gene: TRBV28
CDR3 protein: CASSTQGGQPQHF
CDR3 DNA: TGTGCCAGCTCAACACAGGGGGGCCAGCCCCAGCATTTT

clone size: -
D gene: TRBD1
J gene: TRBJ1-1
V gene: TRBV6-5
CDR3 protein: CASSLNRGYTEAFF
CDR3 DNA: TGTGCCAGCAGCCTCAACAGGGGTTACACTGAAGCTTTCTTT